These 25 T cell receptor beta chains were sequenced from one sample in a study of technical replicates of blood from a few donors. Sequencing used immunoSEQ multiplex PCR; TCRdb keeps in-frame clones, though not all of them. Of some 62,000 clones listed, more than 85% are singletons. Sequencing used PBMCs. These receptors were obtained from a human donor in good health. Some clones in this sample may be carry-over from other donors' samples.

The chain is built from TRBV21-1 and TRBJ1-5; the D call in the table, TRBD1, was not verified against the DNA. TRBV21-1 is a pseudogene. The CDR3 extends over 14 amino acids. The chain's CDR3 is CASRTGDLDQPQHF. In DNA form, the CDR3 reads TGTGCCAGCAGGACAGGGGACCTAGATCAGCCCCAGCATTTT.

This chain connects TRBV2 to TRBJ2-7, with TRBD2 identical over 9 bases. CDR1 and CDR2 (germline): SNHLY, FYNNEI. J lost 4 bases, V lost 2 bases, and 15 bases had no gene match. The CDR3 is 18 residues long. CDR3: CASSERASGTWGLYEQYF. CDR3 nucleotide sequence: TGTGCCAGCAGTGAACGGGCTAGCGGGACCTGGGGACTATACGAGCAGTACTTC.

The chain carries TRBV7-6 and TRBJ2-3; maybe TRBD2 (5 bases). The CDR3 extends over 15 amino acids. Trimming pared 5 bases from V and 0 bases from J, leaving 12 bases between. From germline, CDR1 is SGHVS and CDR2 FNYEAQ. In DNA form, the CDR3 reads TGTGCCAGCAGCCCGACTGGCGGGAGCACAGATACGCAGTATTTT. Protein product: CASSPTGGSTDTQYF.

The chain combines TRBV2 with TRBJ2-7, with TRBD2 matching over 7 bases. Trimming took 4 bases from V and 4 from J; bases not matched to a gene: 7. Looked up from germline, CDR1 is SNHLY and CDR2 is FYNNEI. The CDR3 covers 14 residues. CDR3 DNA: TGTGCCAGCAGTGTGGGGAGGGGAGAGTACGAGCAGTACTTC. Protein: CASSVGRGEYEQYF.

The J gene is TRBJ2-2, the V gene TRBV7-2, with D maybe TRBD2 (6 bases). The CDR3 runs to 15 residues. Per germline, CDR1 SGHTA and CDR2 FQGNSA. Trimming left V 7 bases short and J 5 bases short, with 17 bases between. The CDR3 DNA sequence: TGTGCCAGCATTCGGCATGGCGGGGTTACCGGGGAGCTGTTTTTT. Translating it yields CASIRHGGVTGELFF.

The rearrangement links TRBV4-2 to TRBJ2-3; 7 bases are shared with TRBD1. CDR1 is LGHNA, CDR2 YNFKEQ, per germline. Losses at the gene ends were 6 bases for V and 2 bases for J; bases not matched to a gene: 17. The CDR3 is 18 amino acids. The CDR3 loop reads CASRRGRVVEGLTDTQYF. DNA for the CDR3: TGTGCCAGCAGGAGGGGGCGCGTGGTAGAAGGACTCACAGATACGCAGTATTTT.

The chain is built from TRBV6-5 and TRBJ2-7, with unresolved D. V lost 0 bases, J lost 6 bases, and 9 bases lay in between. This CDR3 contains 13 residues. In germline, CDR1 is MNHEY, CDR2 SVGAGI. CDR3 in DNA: TGTGCCAGCAGTTACTCGAATTACGGCGAGCAGTACTTC. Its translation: CASSYSNYGEQYF.

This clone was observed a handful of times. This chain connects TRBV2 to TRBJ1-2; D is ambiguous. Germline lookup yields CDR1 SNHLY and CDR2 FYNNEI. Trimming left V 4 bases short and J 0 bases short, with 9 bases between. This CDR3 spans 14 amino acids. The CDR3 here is CASSGGHPNYGYTF. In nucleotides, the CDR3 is TGTGCCAGCAGTGGAGGTCACCCTAACTATGGCTACACCTTC.

CDR3 residues: CASSLGGSNQPQHF. DNA of the CDR3: TGTGCCAGCAGCTTGGGAGGTAGCAATCAGCCCCAGCATTTT. This chain links TRBV5-4 with TRBJ1-5; no clear D. The CDR3 extends over 14 amino acids. CDR1 and CDR2 (germline): SGHNT, YYREEE (reference sequence). Trimming pared 0 bases from V and 0 bases from J, leaving 4 bases between.

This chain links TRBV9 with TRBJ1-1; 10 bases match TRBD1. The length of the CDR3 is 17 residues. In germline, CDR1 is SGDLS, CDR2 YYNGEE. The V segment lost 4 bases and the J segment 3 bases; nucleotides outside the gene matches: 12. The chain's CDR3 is CASSPRTGGLEDTEAFF. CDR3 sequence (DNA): TGTGCCAGCAGCCCCCGGACAGGGGGATTAGAGGACACTGAAGCTTTCTTT.

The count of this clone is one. The CDR3 reads CASSLGGYSGNTIYF. As DNA, the CDR3 is TGTGCCAGCAGCTTAGGCGGATACTCTGGAAACACCATATATTTT. The V and J genes are TRBV7-2 and TRBJ1-3, with D unclear. The germline V and J ends were trimmed by 1 base and 0 bases, with 7 bases remaining between them. Germline CDR1 SGHTA, CDR2 FQGNSA. This CDR3 contains 15 residues.

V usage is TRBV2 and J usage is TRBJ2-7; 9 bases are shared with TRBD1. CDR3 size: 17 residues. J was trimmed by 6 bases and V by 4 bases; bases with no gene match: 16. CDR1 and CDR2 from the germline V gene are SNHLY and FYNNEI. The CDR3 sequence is CASSGRDRALKASEQYF. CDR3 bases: TGTGCCAGCAGTGGCCGGGACAGGGCCCTTAAAGCGTCCGAGCAGTACTTC.

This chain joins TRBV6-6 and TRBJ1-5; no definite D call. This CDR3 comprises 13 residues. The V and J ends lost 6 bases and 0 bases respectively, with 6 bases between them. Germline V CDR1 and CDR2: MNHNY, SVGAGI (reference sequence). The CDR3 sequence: CASRQDSNQPQHF. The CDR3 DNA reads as TGTGCCAGCAGACAAGATAGCAATCAGCCCCAGCATTTT.

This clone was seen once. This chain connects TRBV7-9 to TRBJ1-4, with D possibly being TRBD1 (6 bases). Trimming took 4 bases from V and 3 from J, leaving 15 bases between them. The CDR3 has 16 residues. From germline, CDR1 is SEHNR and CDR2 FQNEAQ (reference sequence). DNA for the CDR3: TGTGCCAGCAGCTCCACAGGGAGAGGGCCTAATGAAAAACTGTTTTTT. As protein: CASSSTGRGPNEKLFF. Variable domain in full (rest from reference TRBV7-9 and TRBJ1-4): DTGVSQNPRHKITKRGQNVTFRCDPISEHNRLYWYRQTLGQGPEFLTYFQNEAQLEKSRLLSDRFSAERPKGSFSTLEIQRTEQGDSAMYLCASSSTGRGPNEKLFFGSGTQLSVL.

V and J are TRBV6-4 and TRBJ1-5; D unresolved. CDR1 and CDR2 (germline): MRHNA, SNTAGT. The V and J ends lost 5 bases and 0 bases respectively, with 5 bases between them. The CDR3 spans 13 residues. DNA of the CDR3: TGTGCCAGCAGTAGCTATAGCAATCAGCCCCAGCATTTT. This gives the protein CASSSYSNQPQHF.

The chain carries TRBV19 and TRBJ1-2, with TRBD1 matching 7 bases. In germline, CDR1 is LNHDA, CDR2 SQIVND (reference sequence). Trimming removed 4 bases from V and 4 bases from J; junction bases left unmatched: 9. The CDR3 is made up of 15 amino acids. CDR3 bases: TGTGCCAGTAGTAGAGTAGACCGGGACAGCTATGGCTACACCTTC. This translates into CASSRVDRDSYGYTF.

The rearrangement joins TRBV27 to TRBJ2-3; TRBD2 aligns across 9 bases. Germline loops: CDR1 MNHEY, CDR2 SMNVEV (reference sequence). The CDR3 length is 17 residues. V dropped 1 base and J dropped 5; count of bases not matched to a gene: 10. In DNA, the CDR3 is TGTGCCAGCAGTTTATTAATGGCGGGAGGGCCCGGAGATACGCAGTATTTT. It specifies CASSLLMAGGPGDTQYF.

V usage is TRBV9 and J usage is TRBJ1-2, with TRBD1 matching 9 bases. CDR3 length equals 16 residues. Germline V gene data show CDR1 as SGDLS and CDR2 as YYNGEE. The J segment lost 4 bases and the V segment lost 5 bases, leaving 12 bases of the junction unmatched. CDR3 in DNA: TGTGCCAGCAGTCGCCTGACAGGGGGATATATCTATGGCTACACCTTC. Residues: CASSRLTGGYIYGYTF. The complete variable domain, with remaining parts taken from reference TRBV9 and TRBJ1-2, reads DSGVTQTPKHLITATGQRVTLRCSPRSGDLSVYWYQQSLDQGLQFLIQYYNGEERAKGNILERFSAQQFPDLHSELNLSSLELGDSALYFCASSRLTGGYIYGYTFGSGTRLTVV.

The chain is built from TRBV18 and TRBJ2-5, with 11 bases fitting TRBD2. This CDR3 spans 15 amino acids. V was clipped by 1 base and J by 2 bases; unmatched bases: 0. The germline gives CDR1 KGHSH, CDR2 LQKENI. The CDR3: CASSPLAGGQETQYF. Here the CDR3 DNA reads TGTGCCAGCTCACCACTAGCGGGAGGGCAAGAGACCCAGTACTTC.

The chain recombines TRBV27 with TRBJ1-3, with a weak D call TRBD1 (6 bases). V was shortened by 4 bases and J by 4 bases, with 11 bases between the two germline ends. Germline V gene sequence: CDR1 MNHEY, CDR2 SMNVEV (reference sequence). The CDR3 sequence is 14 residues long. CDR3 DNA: TGTGCCAGCAGTTCTGTAGGGACAGGAAACACCATATATTTT. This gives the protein CASSSVGTGNTIYF.

CDR3: CASSPPDYYYEQYF. The CDR3 region has the DNA TGTGCCAGCTCACCACCGGACTATTATTACGAGCAGTACTTC. The chain joins TRBV18 to TRBJ2-7, with a weak D call TRBD2 (6 bases). Germline CDR1 reads KGHSH; CDR2 reads LQKENI. The CDR3 runs 14 residues. V lost 0 bases and J 4 bases, leaving 10 bases between the germline ends.

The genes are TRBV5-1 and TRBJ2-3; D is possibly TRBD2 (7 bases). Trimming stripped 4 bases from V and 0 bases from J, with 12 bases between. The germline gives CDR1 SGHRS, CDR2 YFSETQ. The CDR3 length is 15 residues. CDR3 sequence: CASSLADSSTDTQYF. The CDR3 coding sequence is TGCGCCAGCAGCCTAGCGGACAGTAGCACAGATACGCAGTATTTT.

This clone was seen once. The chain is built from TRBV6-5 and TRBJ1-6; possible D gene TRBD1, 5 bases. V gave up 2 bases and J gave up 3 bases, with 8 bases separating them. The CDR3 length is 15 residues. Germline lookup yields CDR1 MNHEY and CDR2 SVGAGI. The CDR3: CASSYDSLYNSPLHF. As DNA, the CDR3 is TGTGCCAGCAGTTACGACAGTCTCTATAATTCACCCCTCCACTTT.

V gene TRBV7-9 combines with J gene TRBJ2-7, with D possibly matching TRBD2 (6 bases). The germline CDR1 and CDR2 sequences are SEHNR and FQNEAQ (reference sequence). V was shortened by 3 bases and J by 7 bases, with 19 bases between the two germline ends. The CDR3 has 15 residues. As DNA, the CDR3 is TGTGCCAGCAGCTTGACGGACGGGGGTCGAGGGGAGCAGTACTTC. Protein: CASSLTDGGRGEQYF.

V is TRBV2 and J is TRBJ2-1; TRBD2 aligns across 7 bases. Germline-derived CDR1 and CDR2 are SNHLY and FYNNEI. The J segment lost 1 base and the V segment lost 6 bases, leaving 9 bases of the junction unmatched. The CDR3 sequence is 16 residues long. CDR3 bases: TGTGCCAGCAGCGGACTAGAGAGAAGGTCCTACAATGAGCAGTTCTTC. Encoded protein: CASSGLERRSYNEQFF. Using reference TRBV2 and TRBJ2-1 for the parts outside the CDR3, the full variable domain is EPEVTQTPSHQVTQMGQEVILRCVPISNHLYFYWYRQILGQKVEFLVSFYNNEISEKSEIFDDQFSVERPDGSNFTLKIRSTKLEDSAMYFCASSGLERRSYNEQFFGPGTRLTVL.